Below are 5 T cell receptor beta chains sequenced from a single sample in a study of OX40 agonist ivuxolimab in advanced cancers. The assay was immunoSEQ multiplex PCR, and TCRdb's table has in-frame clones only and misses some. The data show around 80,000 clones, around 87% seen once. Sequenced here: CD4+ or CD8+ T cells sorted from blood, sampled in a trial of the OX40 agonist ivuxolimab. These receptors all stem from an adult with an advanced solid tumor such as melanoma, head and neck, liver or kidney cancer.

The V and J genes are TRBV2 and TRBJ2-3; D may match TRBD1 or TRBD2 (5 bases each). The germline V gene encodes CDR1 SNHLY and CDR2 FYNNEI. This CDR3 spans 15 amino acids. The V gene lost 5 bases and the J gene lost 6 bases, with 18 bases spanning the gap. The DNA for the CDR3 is TGTGCCAGCAGTCCGGGACGTCGGAAGGGGGATACGCAGTATTTT. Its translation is CASSPGRRKGDTQYF. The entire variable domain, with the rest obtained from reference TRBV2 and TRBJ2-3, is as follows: EPEVTQTPSHQVTQMGQEVILRCVPISNHLYFYWYRQILGQKVEFLVSFYNNEISEKSEIFDDQFSVERPDGSNFTLKIRSTKLEDSAMYFCASSPGRRKGDTQYFGPGTRLTVL.

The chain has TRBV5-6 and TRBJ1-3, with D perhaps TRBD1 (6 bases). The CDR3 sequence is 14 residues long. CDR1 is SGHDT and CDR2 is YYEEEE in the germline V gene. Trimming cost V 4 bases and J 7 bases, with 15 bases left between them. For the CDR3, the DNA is TGTGCCAGCAGCCAGGACAGAGTTGGGAACACCATATATTTT. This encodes CASSQDRVGNTIYF.

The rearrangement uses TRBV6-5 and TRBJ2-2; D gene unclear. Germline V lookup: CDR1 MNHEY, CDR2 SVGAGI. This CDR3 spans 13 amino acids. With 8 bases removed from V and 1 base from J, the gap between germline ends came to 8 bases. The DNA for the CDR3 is TGTGCCAGCTTGGCAGGGAACACCGGGGAGCTGTTTTTT. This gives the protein CASLAGNTGELFF.

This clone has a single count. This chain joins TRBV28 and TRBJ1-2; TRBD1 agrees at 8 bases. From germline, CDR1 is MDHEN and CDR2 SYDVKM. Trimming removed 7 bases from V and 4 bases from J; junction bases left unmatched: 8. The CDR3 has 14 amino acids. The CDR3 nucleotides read TGTGCCAGCACCTCGGGGACAGGTCCCTATGGCTACACCTTC. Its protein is CASTSGTGPYGYTF.

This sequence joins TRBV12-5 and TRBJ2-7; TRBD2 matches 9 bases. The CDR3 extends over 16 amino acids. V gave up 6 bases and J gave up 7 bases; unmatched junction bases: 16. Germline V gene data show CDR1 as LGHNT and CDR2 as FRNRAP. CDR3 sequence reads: CASGLNSGRLGREQYF. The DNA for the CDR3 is TGTGCTAGTGGCCTCAATAGCGGGAGACTTGGGAGGGAGCAGTACTTC.